This note documents a single TCR beta chain sequence. Its antigen is not known. One end of the junction varies from germline; a read error may be responsible. The sample originates from a study of T cell repertoires in breast cancer. Unpaired genes were suppressed by blocking oligonucleotides during a second nested PCR. Each CDR3 protein gets one entry after TCRdb re-called the emulsion pairing reads with MiXCR. The table records roughly 38,000 distinct CDR3 sequences, 45% of them present only once. Notes on the study in general: Seven or more patient tumors shared roughly 20 TCR pairs rarely seen in control blood. Eight TRBV7 primers may have caused mispriming bias toward TRBV7 in shared TCRs.

The expanded emulsion RT-PCR method captured paired alpha and beta chains from CD8+ T cells. The CDR3 loop spans 16 amino acids. Germline V CDR1 and CDR2: SEHNR, FQNEAQ (reference sequence). Sequencing used CD8+ T cells. This sequence joins TRBV7-9 and TRBJ1-2; TRBD1 might be the D (6 bases). The receptor was derived from a pool of human donors with breast cancer or a healthy control (not recorded which). The CDR3 region has the DNA TGTGCCAGTAGCTTATTTATCGGGGGCGCGGACTATGGCCACACCTTC. It translates to CASSLFIGGADYGHTF.